The 7 T cell receptor beta chains reported below all come from one sample, sequenced in a study of prognosis after radiotherapy for stage I lung cancer. Amplification of TCR beta CDR3 from genomic DNA used two-round multiplex PCR. Primers (each specific to one TRBV or TRBJ gene) were used in first-round PCR. TCRdb ran MiXCR on the multiplex PCR reads and lists one entry per CDR3 protein. The top ten clones hold 20% to 25% of a sample with 20,000 to 30,000 distinct CDR3 sequences, approximately 40% of them seen once. Sequenced material: PBMCs, taken before or after stereotactic body radiation therapy (not recorded which). These receptors originate from a donor of 50 years or more with non-small cell lung cancer.

In its sample, this clonotype was seen many times. The V and J genes are TRBV20-1 and TRBJ2-7; the D gene is possibly TRBD1 (6 bases). The CDR3 is 18 residues long. The V gene's germline CDR1 is DFQATT and CDR2 SNEGSKA (reference sequence). V gave up 3 bases and J gave up 0 bases, with 24 bases separating them. In nucleotides, the CDR3 is TGCAGTGCTAGTTTGGGCAGGGGCTCTTCCTTAAACTCCTACGAGCAGTACTTC. Translation: CSASLGRGSSLNSYEQYF.

Sample share makes this clonotype medium-sized. The chain carries TRBV20-1 and TRBJ1-5, with 8 positions matching TRBD1. CDR3 length: 15 residues. From germline, CDR1 is DFQATT and CDR2 SNEGSKA (reference sequence). J lost 4 bases, V lost 5 bases, and 10 bases had no gene match. CDR3 DNA: TGCAGTGCTGGGACGCGACAGGGGAGTAATCAGCCCCAGCATTTT. Translating it yields CSAGTRQGSNQPQHF.

Notes on this clonotype: One end of the junction varies from germline; a read error may be responsible. The rearrangement joins TRBV12-3 or TRBV12-4 to TRBJ2-3; TRBD2 agrees at 11 bases. CDR3 size: 17 residues. The CDR3 DNA reads as TGTGCCAGCAGTACGCGAGTAGCGGGAGGGTCCACAGATGCGCAGTATTTT. Amino acid sequence: CASSTRVAGGSTDAQYF.

As concerns this clonotype: One end of the junction varies from germline; a read error may be responsible. This chain uses TRBV9 with TRBJ2-2; tentative D call: TRBD2 (5 bases). The V gene's germline CDR1 is SGDLS and CDR2 YYNGEE. CDR3 length: 15 amino acids. Here the CDR3 DNA reads TGTGCCAGCATCGTCGGGGTCGGTGGCACCGGGGAACTGTTTTTT. Amino acid sequence: CASIVGVGGTGELFF. The full variable domain, completed using reference TRBV9 and TRBJ2-2, is DSGVTQTPKHLITATGQRVTLRCSPRSGDLSVYWYQQSLDQGLQFLIQYYNGEERAKGNILERFSAQQFPDLHSELNLSSLELGDSALYFCASIVGVGGTGELFFGEGSRLTVL.

By frequency in the sample, this clonotype is medium-sized. This chain uses TRBV6-5 with TRBJ2-7; D gene ambiguous. The CDR3 runs 13 residues. V was shortened by 0 bases and J by 0 bases, with 3 bases between the two germline ends. CDR1 is MNHEY and CDR2 is SVGAGI in the germline V gene. The CDR3 DNA reads as TGTGCCAGCAGTTACTCGGACTCCTACGAGCAGTACTTC. This translates into CASSYSDSYEQYF.

The chain combines TRBV7-2 with TRBJ2-3; 9 bases align to TRBD1. Trimming cost V 3 bases and J 2 bases; bases outside gene matches: 6. CDR3 length: 16 amino acids. Germline V gene sequence: CDR1 SGHTA, CDR2 FQGNSA. The CDR3 protein is CASSLRQGGDTDTQYF. The CDR3 coding sequence is TGTGCCAGCAGCTTGCGACAGGGGGGGGACACAGATACGCAGTATTTT.

This clonotype has a count of ten or more. V usage is TRBV7-9 and J usage is TRBJ2-1; D is unresolved. V dropped 2 bases and J dropped 9 bases, with 11 bases sitting between them. The CDR3 has 13 residues. Germline CDR1 and CDR2: SEHNR and FQNEAQ (reference sequence). This chain's CDR3 is CASSLNLPVEQFF. CDR3 DNA sequence: TGTGCCAGCAGCTTAAACTTGCCCGTTGAGCAGTTCTTC.